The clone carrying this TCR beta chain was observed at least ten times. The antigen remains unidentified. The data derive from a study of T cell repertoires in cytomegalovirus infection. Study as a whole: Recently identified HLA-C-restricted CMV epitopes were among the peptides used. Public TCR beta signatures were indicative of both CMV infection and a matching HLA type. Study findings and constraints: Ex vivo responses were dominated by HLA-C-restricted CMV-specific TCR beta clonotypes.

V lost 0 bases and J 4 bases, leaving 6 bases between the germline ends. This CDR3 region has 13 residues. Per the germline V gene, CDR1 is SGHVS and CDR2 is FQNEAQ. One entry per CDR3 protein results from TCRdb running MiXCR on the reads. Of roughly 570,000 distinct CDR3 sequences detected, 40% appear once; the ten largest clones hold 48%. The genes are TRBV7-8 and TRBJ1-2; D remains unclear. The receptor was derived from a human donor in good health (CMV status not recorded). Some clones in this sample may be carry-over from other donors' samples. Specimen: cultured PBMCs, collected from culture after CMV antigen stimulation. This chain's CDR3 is CASSLAGGYGYTF. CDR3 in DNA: TGTGCCAGCAGCTTAGCGGGCGGCTATGGCTACACCTTC.